One TCR beta chain is described in this entry. Its antigen remains unidentified. The junction departs from germline at one end; a sequencing error may be responsible. This record comes from a study of tumor and adjacent non-tumor tissue in lung cancer. About the study: The patients, roughly 10 men and about 5 women, were roughly 30 to 80 with stage I to III disease. Study results and caveats: Top 100 clones took a larger repertoire share in normal lung.

The V gene's germline CDR1 is ENHRY and CDR2 SYGVKD. CDR3 length: 15 residues. The library came from three nested PCR rounds adapted from ARM-PCR protocols. TCRdb independently ran MiXCR on the multiplex PCR reads; one entry per CDR3 protein. Among 77,000 or so distinct CDR3 sequences listed, under 85% were seen once. The template was RNA from unsorted bulk tissue. The sequence was collected from a woman between 50 and 59 years old with non-small cell lung cancer. The sample comprised lung tumor tissue. The V gene is TRBV10-3, the J gene TRBJ2-5; 7 positions agree with TRBD2. CDR3 in amino acids: CAMSAAGGTKETQYF. In DNA, the CDR3 is TGTGCCATGAGTGCAGCGGGCGGGACTAAAGAGACCCAGTACTTC.